Each of the 25 T cell receptor beta chains below was sequenced from the same sample in a study of blood T cell repertoires in COVID-19. Assay used: immunoSEQ multiplex PCR; TCRdb lists only in-frame clones, some missing. This sample yields roughly 80,000 clones, of which around 80% are seen a single time; more than 10% belongs to the top ten. Sequenced: peripheral blood. These receptors originate from a man older than 75 with acute or convalescent COVID-19.

With regard to this clone: The sample has other DNA sequences that encode this CDR3 too. This chain joins TRBV2 and TRBJ1-1, with D perhaps TRBD1 (5 bases). The CDR3 covers 13 residues. Per the germline V gene, CDR1 is SNHLY and CDR2 is FYNNEI. V shed 6 bases and J shed 1 base, with 9 bases lying between them. Here the CDR3 DNA reads TGTGCCAGCAGGGGTCAGGGGAACACTGAAGCTTTCTTT. Protein product: CASRGQGNTEAFF.

This clone was seen only once. J is TRBJ1-6 and V is TRBV29-1; D ambiguous. The V end was cut by 3 bases, the J end by 6 bases, with 9 bases between. The CDR3 contains 13 residues. Germline-derived CDR1 and CDR2 are SQVTM and ANQGSEA. CDR3 protein: CSVDAQSNSPLHF. The DNA of the CDR3 is TGCAGCGTTGATGCACAGAGTAATTCACCCCTCCACTTT. The full variable domain, with the rest looked up from reference TRBV29-1 and TRBJ1-6, is SAVISQKPSRDICQRGTSLTIQCQVDSQVTMMFWYRQQPGQSLTLIATANQGSEATYESGFVIDKFPISRPNLTFSTLTVSNMSPEDSSIYLCSVDAQSNSPLHFGNGTRLTVT.

The chain is built from TRBV6-6 and TRBJ1-6, with D unclear. Germline V gene lookup returns CDR1 MNHNY and CDR2 SVGAGI (reference sequence). V was cut by 8 bases and J by 0 bases, with 8 bases left in between. This CDR3 has 14 residues. The CDR3, as DNA: TGTGCCAGCCTGGGAGGCTCCTATAATTCACCCCTCCACTTT. This sequence encodes CASLGGSYNSPLHF.

The chain employs TRBV7-9 and TRBJ1-3, with D uncertain. Germline V gives CDR1 SEHNR, CDR2 FQNEAQ (reference sequence). V was pared by 3 bases and J by 0 bases, with 6 bases between. The CDR3 runs to 14 residues. CDR3: CASSFVPSGNTIYF. CDR3 coding DNA: TGTGCCAGCAGCTTCGTCCCCTCTGGAAACACCATATATTTT.

This chain joins TRBV4-2 and TRBJ1-6, with 8 bases matching TRBD1. From germline, CDR1 is LGHNA and CDR2 YNFKEQ. After removal of 4 bases from V and 4 bases from J, the junction contained 9 bases not matched to a gene. The CDR3 runs 17 residues. Here the CDR3 DNA reads TGTGCCAGCAGCCCGTACTCGGGACAGGTGTATAATTCACCCCTCCACTTT. Protein product: CASSPYSGQVYNSPLHF.

The chain uses TRBV6-1 and TRBJ2-2; 9 nucleotides match TRBD1. The CDR3 length is 16 residues. The V and J ends lost 4 bases and 5 bases, in that order; junction bases with no gene match: 8. The germline gives CDR1 MNHNS, CDR2 SASEGT. CDR3 bases: TGTGCCAGCAGTGTTATCGGACAGGGGAGGACCGGGGAGCTGTTTTTT. This codes for CASSVIGQGRTGELFF.

The chain links TRBV18 to TRBJ1-4; maybe TRBD1 (6 bases). This CDR3 comprises 16 residues. V was pared by 3 bases and J by 7 bases, with 18 bases between. The germline CDR1 and CDR2 sequences are KGHSH and LQKENI. The CDR3 nucleotides are TGTGCCAGCTCACCGTTCTCCGGGGGGCAGATTGAAAAACTGTTTTTT. Its protein product is CASSPFSGGQIEKLFF.

The genes are TRBV18 and TRBJ2-7, with D perhaps TRBD2 (5 bases). The CDR3 is 14 amino acids. CDR1 KGHSH and CDR2 LQKENI come from the germline V gene. V dropped 5 bases and J dropped 1 base, with 12 bases sitting between them. CDR3 in DNA: TGTGCCAGCTCATCGGGGTCCAGGTCCTACGAGCAGTACTTC. This codes for CASSSGSRSYEQYF.

The chain couples TRBV6-5 to TRBJ2-2; D is ambiguous. Looked up from germline, CDR1 is MNHEY and CDR2 is SVGAGI. V lost 0 bases to trimming and J lost 1 base, with 3 bases between them. The CDR3 loop spans 14 amino acids. The CDR3 DNA is TGTGCCAGCAGTTACTCGAGGAACACCGGGGAGCTGTTTTTT. Amino acid sequence: CASSYSRNTGELFF.

The chain joins TRBV15 to TRBJ2-7; TRBD2 is a possible D gene (5 bases). The V end was cut by 0 bases, the J end by 6 bases, with 15 bases between. CDR1 and CDR2 from the germline V gene are LNHNV and YYDKDF (reference sequence). CDR3 size: 15 residues. This CDR3 reads CATSRDLPGVGEQYF. In DNA form, the CDR3 reads TGTGCCACCAGCAGAGATTTGCCCGGGGTTGGCGAGCAGTACTTC.

This clone came up a few times. This chain uses TRBV12-3 or TRBV12-4 with TRBJ1-5; D is ambiguous. CDR3 length: 13 residues. V lost 3 bases to trimming and J lost 4 bases, with 7 bases between them. CDR3 in DNA: TGTGCCAGCAGTTTTGCCAGGAATCAGCCCCAGCATTTT. Amino acid sequence: CASSFARNQPQHF.

The sample holds a few counts of this clone. This sequence joins TRBV25-1 and TRBJ1-1, with D perhaps matching TRBD1 (6 bases). With 6 bases removed from V and 3 bases from J, the gap between germline ends came to 17 bases. This CDR3 comprises 15 residues. CDR1 is MGHDK and CDR2 is SYGVNS in the germline V gene. The CDR3 DNA sequence: TGTGCCAGCAGAACCGACAGGCTAGGATACACTGAAGCTTTCTTT. Its translation: CASRTDRLGYTEAFF.

CDR3 coding DNA: TGCGCCAGCAGCTTGGGACCCTCAGTCGGCCCGACTAGCACAGATACGCAGTATTTT. Its protein product is CASSLGPSVGPTSTDTQYF. The V and J genes are TRBV5-1 and TRBJ2-3, with D uncertain. CDR3 length: 19 amino acids. V was cut by 0 bases and J by 0 bases, with 20 bases left in between. Germline-derived CDR1 and CDR2 are SGHRS and YFSETQ.

The chain employs TRBV25-1 and TRBJ1-5; D unresolved. The V gene lost 5 bases and the J gene lost 5 bases, with 13 bases spanning the gap. Germline loops: CDR1 MGHDK, CDR2 SYGVNS. The CDR3 is made up of 14 amino acids. CDR3 sequence reads: CASSSWQAHQPQHF. CDR3 nucleotides: TGTGCCAGCAGTTCCTGGCAGGCCCATCAGCCCCAGCATTTT.

J is TRBJ1-5 and V is TRBV19; D perhaps matches TRBD1 (6 bases). Germline V gene data show CDR1 as LNHDA and CDR2 as SQIVND (reference sequence). Trimming stripped 6 bases from V and 5 bases from J, with 17 bases between. The CDR3 has 15 residues. CDR3 nucleotides: TGTGCCAGTAGCAAAGACCAGGGGAACGATCAGCCCCAGCATTTT. Encoded protein: CASSKDQGNDQPQHF. The full variable domain, completed using reference TRBV19 and TRBJ1-5, is DGGITQSPKYLFRKEGQNVTLSCEQNLNHDAMYWYRQDPGQGLRLIYYSQIVNDFQKGDIAEGYSVSREKKESFPLTVTSAQKNPTAFYLCASSKDQGNDQPQHFGDGTRLSIL.

The rearrangement links TRBV19 to TRBJ1-1, with 8 bases identical to TRBD1. In germline, CDR1 is LNHDA, CDR2 SQIVND (reference sequence). The CDR3 contains 16 residues. The V gene end was trimmed by 7 bases and the J gene end by 5 bases; junction bases not matched to a gene: 15. CDR3 residues: CASTSGAGGIRTEAFF. CDR3 nucleotides: TGTGCCAGTACCTCCGGGGCAGGGGGCATTCGGACTGAAGCTTTCTTT. Drawing the rest from reference TRBV19 and TRBJ1-1, the complete variable domain is DGGITQSPKYLFRKEGQNVTLSCEQNLNHDAMYWYRQDPGQGLRLIYYSQIVNDFQKGDIAEGYSVSREKKESFPLTVTSAQKNPTAFYLCASTSGAGGIRTEAFFGQGTRLTVV.

This chain links TRBV19 with TRBJ1-2; possibly TRBD1 for D (6 bases). The germline V gene encodes CDR1 LNHDA and CDR2 SQIVND (reference sequence). Trimming removed 2 bases from V and 7 bases from J, with 11 bases in between. The CDR3 covers 13 residues. CDR3 in DNA: TGTGCCAGTAGTATACAGGGGCAGGGTGGCTACACCTTC. Translating it yields CASSIQGQGGYTF.

This clone was picked up a small number of times. The chain is built from TRBV4-2 and TRBJ1-5, with TRBD1 identical over 10 bases. There are 16 residues in the CDR3. The V and J ends lost 3 bases and 6 bases, in that order; junction bases with no gene match: 8. In germline, CDR1 is LGHNA, CDR2 YNFKEQ. The chain's CDR3 is CASSQVSGQGIQPQHF. The CDR3 nucleotides read TGTGCCAGCAGCCAGGTATCGGGACAGGGGATTCAGCCCCAGCATTTT.

This clone was observed a single time. The chain is built from TRBV19 and TRBJ1-3, with D perhaps matching TRBD1 (6 bases). The germline CDR1 and CDR2 sequences are LNHDA and SQIVND (reference sequence). This CDR3 spans 15 amino acids. Trimming took off 8 bases at V and 2 bases at J, with 16 bases between the two ends. The CDR3, as DNA: TGTGCCAGTCAGAATATAGAGGGGGCTGGAAACACCATATATTTT. This codes for CASQNIEGAGNTIYF.

The gene calls are TRBV9 and TRBJ2-3, with 8 nucleotides matching TRBD2. The CDR3 covers 16 residues. After removal of 0 bases from V and 2 bases from J, the junction contained 5 bases not matched to a gene. Germline loops: CDR1 SGDLS, CDR2 YYNGEE. CDR3 DNA: TGTGCCAGCAGCGTAGGGGCGGGGGGCCTCACAGATACGCAGTATTTT. Its protein product is CASSVGAGGLTDTQYF.

The J gene is TRBJ1-1, the V gene TRBV6-1, with a weak D call TRBD1 (5 bases). Germline V gene data show CDR1 as MNHNS and CDR2 as SASEGT. Trimming shortened V by 4 bases and J by 1 base, and 16 bases separated the two germline ends. This CDR3 has 16 amino acids. The CDR3 DNA follows: TGTGCCAGCAGTGGATACCCAGGGAACGCGAACACTGAAGCTTTCTTT. This sequence encodes CASSGYPGNANTEAFF.

This clone was observed a single time. The chain carries TRBV7-6 and TRBJ1-2; maybe TRBD1 (6 bases). Trimming left V 8 bases short and J 4 bases short, with 8 bases between. Germline lookup yields CDR1 SGHVS and CDR2 FNYEAQ. The CDR3 covers 11 residues. The CDR3 bases are TGTGCCAGCCAGGGGATCTATGGCTACACCTTC. Translating it yields CASQGIYGYTF.

The V and J genes are TRBV6-5 and TRBJ1-2; a possible D gene is TRBD1 (6 bases). CDR3 size: 15 residues. Trimming left V 1 base short and J 4 bases short, with 13 bases between. Germline V CDR1 and CDR2: MNHEY, SVGAGI. CDR3 nucleotide sequence: TGTGCCAGCAGTTACTTGGGGAGGGGGAGCTATGGCTACACCTTC. Its translation: CASSYLGRGSYGYTF.

This chain links TRBV6-1 with TRBJ2-1; the D gene is possibly TRBD2 (6 bases). The V end was cut by 1 base, the J end by 9 bases, with 7 bases between. The CDR3 has 12 amino acids. Per the germline V gene, CDR1 is MNHNS and CDR2 is SASEGT. CDR3 amino acids: CASSEGRGEQFF. The CDR3 DNA is TGTGCCAGCAGTGAAGGGAGGGGTGAGCAGTTCTTC.

The gene calls are TRBV5-1 and TRBJ1-1; TRBD1 matches at 7 bases. This CDR3 contains 13 residues. Germline values: CDR1 SGHRS, CDR2 YFSETQ. The V gene end was trimmed by 5 bases and the J gene end by 10 bases; junction bases not matched to a gene: 11. CDR3 nucleotides: TGCGCCAGCAGACGGGACAGAGAAGAGAGAGCTTTCTTT. Translation: CASRRDREERAFF.